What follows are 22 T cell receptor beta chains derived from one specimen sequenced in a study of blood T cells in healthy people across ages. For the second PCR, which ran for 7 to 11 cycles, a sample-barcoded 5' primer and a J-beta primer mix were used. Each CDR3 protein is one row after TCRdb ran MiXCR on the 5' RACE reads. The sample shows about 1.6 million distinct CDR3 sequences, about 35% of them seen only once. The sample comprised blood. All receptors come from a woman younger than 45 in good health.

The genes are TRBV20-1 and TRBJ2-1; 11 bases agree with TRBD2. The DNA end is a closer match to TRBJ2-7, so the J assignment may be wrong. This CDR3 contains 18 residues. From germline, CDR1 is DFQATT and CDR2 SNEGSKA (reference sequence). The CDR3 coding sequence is TGCAGTGCTAGAAGGCTAGCGGGGGGCACATTCTCCTACAATGAGCAGTACTTC. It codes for CSARRLAGGTFSYNEQYF.

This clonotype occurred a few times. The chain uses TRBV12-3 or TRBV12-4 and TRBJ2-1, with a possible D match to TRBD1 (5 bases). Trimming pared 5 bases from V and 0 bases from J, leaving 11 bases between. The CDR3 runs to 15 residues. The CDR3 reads CASSKQQGSYNEQFF. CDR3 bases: TGTGCCAGCAGTAAACAGCAGGGCTCCTACAATGAGCAGTTCTTC.

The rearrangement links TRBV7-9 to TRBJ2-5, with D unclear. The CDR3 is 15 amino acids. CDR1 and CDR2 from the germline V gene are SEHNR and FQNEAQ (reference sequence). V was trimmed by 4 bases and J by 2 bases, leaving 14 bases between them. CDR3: CASSSDIHTQETQYF. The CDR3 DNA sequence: TGTGCCAGCAGCTCAGATATCCACACACAAGAGACCCAGTACTTC.

Written as DNA, the CDR3 is TGTGCCAGCAGCCAAGATCGCCGGGGGTGGGACAATGAGCAGTTCTTC. Residues: CASSQDRRGWDNEQFF. The gene calls are TRBV3-1 and TRBJ2-1; D may be TRBD2 (6 bases). V was shortened by 0 bases and J by 5 bases, with 14 bases between the two germline ends. The CDR3 consists of 16 residues. In germline, CDR1 is LGHDT, CDR2 YNNKEL (reference sequence).

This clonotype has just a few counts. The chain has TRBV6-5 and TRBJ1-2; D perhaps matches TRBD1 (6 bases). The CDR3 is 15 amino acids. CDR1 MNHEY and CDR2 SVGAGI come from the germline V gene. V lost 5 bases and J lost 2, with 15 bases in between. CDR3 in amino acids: CASSTRITGNYGYTF. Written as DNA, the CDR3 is TGTGCCAGCAGTACCCGAATTACAGGGAACTATGGCTACACCTTC.

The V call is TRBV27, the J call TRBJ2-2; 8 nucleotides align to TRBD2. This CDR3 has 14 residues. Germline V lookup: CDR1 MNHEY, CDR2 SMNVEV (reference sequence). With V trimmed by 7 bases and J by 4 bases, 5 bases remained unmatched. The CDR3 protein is CASMWLAGTGELFF. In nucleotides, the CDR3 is TGTGCCAGCATGTGGCTAGCGGGCACCGGGGAGCTGTTTTTT.

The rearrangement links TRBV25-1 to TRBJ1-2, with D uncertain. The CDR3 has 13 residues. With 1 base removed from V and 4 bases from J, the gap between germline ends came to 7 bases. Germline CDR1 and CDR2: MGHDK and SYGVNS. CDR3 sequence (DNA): TGTGCCAGCAGTGAATCTGCGGTCTATGGCTACACCTTC. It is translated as CASSESAVYGYTF.

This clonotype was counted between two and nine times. Here the CDR3 DNA reads TGTGCCAGCAGGGACAGCAACTCTGGGGCCAACGTCCTGACTTTC. Translated, it gives CASRDSNSGANVLTF. The chain uses TRBV12-3 or TRBV12-4 and TRBJ2-6; D is possibly TRBD1 (6 bases). V lost 6 bases and J 0 bases, leaving 9 bases between the germline ends. This CDR3 has 15 amino acids.

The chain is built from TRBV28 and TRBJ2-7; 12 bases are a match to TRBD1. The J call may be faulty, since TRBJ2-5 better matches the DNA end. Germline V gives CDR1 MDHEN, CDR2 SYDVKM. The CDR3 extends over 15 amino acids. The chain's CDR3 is CASRGTGGVGETQYF. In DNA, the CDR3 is TGTGCCAGCCGCGGGACAGGGGGCGTCGGTGAGACCCAGTACTTC.

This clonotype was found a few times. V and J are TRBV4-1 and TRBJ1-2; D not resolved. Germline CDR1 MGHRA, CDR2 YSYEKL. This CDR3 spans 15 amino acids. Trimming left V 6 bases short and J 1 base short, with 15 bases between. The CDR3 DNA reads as TGCGCCAGCAGACATATCGGAATCGGTAACTATGGCTACACCTTC. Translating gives CASRHIGIGNYGYTF.

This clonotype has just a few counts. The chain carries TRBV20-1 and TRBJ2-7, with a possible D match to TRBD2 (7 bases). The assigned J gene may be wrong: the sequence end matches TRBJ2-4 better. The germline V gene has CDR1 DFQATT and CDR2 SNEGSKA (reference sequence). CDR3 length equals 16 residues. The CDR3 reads CSARDLMGGPANIQYF. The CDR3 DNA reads TGCAGTGCTAGAGACCTCATGGGGGGGCCTGCAAACATTCAGTACTTC.

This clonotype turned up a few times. DNA of the CDR3: TGTGCCAGCAGCTCCGACGCCAGGAATGAGCAGTTCTTC. Its translation is CASSSDARNEQFF. The chain employs TRBV7-3 and TRBJ2-1; D unresolved. CDR3 length: 13 residues. Trimming took off 4 bases at V and 7 bases at J, with 11 bases between the two ends. Looked up from germline, CDR1 is SGHTA and CDR2 is FQGTGA.

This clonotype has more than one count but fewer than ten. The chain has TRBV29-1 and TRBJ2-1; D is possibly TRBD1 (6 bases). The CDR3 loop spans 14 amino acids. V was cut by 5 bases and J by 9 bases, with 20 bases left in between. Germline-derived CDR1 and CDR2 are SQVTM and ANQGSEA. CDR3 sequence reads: CSVWLPLQGIEQFF. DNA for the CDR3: TGCAGCGTTTGGCTCCCGCTTCAGGGGATTGAGCAGTTCTTC.

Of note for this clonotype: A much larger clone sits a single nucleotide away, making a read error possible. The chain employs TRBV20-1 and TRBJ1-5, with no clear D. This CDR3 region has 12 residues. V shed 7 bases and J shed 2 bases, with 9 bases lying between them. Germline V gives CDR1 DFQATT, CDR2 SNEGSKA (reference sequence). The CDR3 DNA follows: TGCAGTGTCCGCCTAGGCAATCAGCCCCAGCATTTT. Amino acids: CSVRLGNQPQHF.

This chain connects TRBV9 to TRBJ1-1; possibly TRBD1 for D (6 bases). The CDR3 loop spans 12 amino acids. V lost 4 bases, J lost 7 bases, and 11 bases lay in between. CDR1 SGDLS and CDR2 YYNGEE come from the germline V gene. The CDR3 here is CASSPGQLEAFF. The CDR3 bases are TGTGCCAGCAGCCCCGGACAGCTTGAAGCTTTCTTT.

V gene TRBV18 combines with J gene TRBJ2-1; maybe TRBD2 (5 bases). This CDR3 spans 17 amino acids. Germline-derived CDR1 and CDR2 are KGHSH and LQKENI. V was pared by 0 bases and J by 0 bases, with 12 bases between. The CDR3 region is CASSPPSGANSYNEQFF. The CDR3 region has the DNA TGTGCCAGCTCACCACCGAGCGGAGCAAACTCCTACAATGAGCAGTTCTTC. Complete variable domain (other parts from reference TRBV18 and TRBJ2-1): NAGVMQNPRHLVRRRGQEARLRCSPMKGHSHVYWYRQLPEEGLKFMVYLQKENIIDESGMPKERFSAEFPKEGPSILRIQQVVRGDSAAYFCASSPPSGANSYNEQFFGPGTRLTVL.

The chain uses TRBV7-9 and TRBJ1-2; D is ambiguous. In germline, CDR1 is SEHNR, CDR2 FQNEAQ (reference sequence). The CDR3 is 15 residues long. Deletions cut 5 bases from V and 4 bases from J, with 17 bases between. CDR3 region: CASSNAGESGYGYTF. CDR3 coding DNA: TGTGCCAGCAGCAACGCCGGGGAATCGGGCTATGGCTACACCTTC.

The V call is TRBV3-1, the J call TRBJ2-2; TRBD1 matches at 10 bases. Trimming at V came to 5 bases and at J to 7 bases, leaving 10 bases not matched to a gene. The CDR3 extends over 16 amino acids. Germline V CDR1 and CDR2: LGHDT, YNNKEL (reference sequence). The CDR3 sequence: CASSSRQGALGGELFF. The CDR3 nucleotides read TGTGCCAGCAGCTCCAGACAGGGGGCGCTTGGCGGGGAGCTGTTTTTT.

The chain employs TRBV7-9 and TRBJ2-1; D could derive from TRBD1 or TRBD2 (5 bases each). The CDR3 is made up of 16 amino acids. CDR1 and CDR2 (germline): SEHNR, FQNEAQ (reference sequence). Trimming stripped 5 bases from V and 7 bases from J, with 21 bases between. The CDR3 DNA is TGTGCCAGCAGCCCACGCGTTTGGGGGTCGGTAAATGAGCAGTTCTTC. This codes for CASSPRVWGSVNEQFF.

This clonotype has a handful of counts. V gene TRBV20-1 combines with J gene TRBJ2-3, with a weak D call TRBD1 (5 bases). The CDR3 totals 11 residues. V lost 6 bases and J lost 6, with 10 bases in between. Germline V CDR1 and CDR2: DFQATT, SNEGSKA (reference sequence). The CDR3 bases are TGCAGTGCCTTTGGGGCGGATACGCAGTATTTT. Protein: CSAFGADTQYF.

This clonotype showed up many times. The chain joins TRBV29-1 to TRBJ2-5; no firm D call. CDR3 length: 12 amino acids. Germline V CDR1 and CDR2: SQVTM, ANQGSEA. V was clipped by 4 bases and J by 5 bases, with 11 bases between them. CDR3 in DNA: TGCAGCGTTGTATCCGTCCGGGAGACCCAGTACTTC. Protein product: CSVVSVRETQYF.

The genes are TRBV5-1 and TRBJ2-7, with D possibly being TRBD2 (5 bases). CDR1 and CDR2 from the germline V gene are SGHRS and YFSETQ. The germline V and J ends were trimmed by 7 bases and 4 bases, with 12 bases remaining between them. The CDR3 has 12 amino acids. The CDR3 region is CASFNRGYEQYF. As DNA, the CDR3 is TGCGCCAGCTTCAACCGGGGATACGAGCAGTACTTC.